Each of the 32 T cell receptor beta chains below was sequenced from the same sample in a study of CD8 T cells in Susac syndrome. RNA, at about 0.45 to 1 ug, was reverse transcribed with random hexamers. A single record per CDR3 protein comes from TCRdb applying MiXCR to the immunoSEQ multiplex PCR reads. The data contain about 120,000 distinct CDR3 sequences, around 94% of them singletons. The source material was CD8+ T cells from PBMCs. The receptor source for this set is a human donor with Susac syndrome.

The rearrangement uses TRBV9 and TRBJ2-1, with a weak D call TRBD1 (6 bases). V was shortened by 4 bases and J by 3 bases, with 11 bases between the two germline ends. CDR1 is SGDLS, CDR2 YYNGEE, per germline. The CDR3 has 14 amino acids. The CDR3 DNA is TGTGCCAGCAGCCCTCAGGGGAACTACAATGAGCAGTTCTTC. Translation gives CASSPQGNYNEQFF.

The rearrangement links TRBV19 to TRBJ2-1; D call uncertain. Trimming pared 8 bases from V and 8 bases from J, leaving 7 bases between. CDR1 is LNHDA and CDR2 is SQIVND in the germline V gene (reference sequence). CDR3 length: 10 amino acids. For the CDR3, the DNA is TGTGCCAGTGGGAACTATGAGCAGTTCTTC. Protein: CASGNYEQFF.

The CDR3 is CASSDSPTDTQYF. As DNA, the CDR3 is TGTGCCAGCAGTGACTCGCCCACAGATACGCAGTATTTT. V and J are TRBV6-4 and TRBJ2-3; unclear D gene. The CDR3 totals 13 residues. The germline V and J ends were trimmed by 0 bases and 2 bases, with 3 bases remaining between them. The germline gives CDR1 MRHNA, CDR2 SNTAGT.

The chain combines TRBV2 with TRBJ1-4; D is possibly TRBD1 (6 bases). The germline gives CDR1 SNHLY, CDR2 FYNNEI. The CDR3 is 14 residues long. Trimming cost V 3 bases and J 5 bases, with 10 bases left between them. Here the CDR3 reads CASSEYRENEKLFF. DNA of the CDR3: TGTGCCAGCAGTGAGTACAGGGAGAATGAAAAACTGTTTTTT.

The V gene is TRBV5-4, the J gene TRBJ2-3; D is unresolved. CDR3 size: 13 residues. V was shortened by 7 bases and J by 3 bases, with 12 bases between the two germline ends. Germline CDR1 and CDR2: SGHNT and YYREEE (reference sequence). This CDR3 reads CASHMSGTDTQYF. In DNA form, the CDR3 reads TGTGCCAGCCACATGTCAGGAACAGATACGCAGTATTTT.

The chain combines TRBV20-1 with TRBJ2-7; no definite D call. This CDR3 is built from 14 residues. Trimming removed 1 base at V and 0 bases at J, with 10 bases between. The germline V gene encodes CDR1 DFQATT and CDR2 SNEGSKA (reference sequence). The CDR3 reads CSARAKQSSYEQYF. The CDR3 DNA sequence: TGCAGTGCTAGAGCGAAACAGAGCTCCTACGAGCAGTACTTC.

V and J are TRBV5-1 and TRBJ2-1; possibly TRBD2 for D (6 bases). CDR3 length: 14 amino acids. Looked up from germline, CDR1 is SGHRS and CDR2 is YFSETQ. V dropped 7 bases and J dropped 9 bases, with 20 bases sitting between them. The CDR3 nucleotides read TGCGCCAGCCACCCCGGGGGAGTCACCGGTGAGCAGTTCTTC. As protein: CASHPGGVTGEQFF.

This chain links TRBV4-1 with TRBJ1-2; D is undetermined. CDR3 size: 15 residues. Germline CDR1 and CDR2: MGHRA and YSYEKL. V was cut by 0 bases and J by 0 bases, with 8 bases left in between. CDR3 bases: TGCGCCAGCAGCCAAGATGACACGACTAACTATGGCTACACCTTC. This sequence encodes CASSQDDTTNYGYTF.

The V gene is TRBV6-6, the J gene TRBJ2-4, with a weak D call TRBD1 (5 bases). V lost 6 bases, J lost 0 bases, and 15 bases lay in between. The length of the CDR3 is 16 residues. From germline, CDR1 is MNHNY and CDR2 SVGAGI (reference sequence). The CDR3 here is CASRYKSDIAKNIQYF. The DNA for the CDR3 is TGTGCCAGCAGGTACAAGTCGGACATAGCCAAAAACATTCAGTACTTC.

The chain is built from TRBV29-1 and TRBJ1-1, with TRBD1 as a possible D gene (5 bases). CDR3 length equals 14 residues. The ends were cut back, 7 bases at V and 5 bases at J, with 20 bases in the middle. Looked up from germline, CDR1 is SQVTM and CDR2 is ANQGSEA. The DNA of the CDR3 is TGCAGCGCCTCGGGGACGGAGATGGGAACTGAAGCTTTCTTT. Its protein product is CSASGTEMGTEAFF.

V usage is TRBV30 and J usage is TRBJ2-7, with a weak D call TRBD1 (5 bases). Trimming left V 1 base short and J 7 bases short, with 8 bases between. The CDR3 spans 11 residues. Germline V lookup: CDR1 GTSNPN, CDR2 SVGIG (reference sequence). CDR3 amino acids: CAWSGDREQYF. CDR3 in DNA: TGTGCCTGGAGTGGAGACAGAGAGCAGTACTTC.

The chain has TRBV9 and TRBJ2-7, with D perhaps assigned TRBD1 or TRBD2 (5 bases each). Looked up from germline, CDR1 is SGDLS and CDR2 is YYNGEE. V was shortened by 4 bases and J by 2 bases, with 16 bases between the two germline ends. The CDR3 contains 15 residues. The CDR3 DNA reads TGTGCCAGCAGCCCCCAACCCGGGACCCCCTACGAGCAGTACTTC. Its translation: CASSPQPGTPYEQYF.

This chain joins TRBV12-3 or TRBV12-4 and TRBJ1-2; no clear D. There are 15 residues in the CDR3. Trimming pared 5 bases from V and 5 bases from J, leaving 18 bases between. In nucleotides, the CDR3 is TGTGCCAGCAGTAACACGGTGGTGGTCCGATATGGCTACACCTTC. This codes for CASSNTVVVRYGYTF.

CDR3 in DNA: TGCGCCAGCAGCCAAGGGCTAGCGGGGGTTCTCTCCTACAATGAGCAGTTCTTC. This gives the protein CASSQGLAGVLSYNEQFF. The J gene is TRBJ2-1, the V gene TRBV4-1; TRBD2 agrees at 10 bases. The germline V gene has CDR1 MGHRA and CDR2 YSYEKL. V shed 1 base and J 0 bases; nucleotides not matched to a gene: 6. This CDR3 contains 18 residues.

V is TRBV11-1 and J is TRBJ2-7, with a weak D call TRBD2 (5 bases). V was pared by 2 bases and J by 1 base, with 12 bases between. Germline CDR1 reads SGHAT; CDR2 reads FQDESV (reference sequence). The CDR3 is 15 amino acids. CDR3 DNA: TGTGCCAGCAGCTTATTGGAAACGGGATCCTACGAGCAGTACTTC. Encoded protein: CASSLLETGSYEQYF.

The CDR3 loop reads CASSFSGRLYTGELFF. In nucleotides, the CDR3 is TGTGCCAGCAGCTTTTCGGGCAGACTTTACACCGGGGAGCTGTTTTTT. V gene TRBV5-4 combines with J gene TRBJ2-2; no clear D. Trimming left V 2 bases short and J 3 bases short, with 14 bases between. The length of the CDR3 is 16 residues. CDR1 and CDR2 from the germline V gene are SGHNT and YYREEE (reference sequence).

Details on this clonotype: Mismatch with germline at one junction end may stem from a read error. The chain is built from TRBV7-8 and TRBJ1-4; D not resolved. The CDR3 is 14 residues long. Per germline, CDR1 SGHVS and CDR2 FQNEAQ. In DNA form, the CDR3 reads TGTGCCAGCAACTTAGTTCGCACTAATGAAAAACTGTTTTTT. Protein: CASNLVRTNEKLFF. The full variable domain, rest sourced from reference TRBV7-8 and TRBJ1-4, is GAGVSQSPRYKVAKRGQDVALRCDPISGHVSLFWYQQALGQGPEFLTYFQNEAQLDKSGLPSDRFFAERPEGSVSTLKIQRTQQEDSAVYLCASNLVRTNEKLFFGSGTQLSVL.

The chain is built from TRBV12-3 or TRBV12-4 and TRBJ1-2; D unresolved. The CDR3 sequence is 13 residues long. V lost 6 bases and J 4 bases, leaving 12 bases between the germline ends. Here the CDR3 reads CASSPEASYGYTF. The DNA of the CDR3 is TGTGCCAGCAGCCCCGAGGCTAGCTATGGCTACACCTTC.

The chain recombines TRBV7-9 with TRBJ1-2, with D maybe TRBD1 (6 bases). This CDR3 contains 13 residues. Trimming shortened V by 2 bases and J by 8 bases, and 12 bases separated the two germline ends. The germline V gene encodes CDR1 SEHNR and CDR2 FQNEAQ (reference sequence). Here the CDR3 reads CASSLSGADGYTF. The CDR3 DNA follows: TGTGCCAGCAGCTTATCAGGGGCGGACGGCTACACCTTC. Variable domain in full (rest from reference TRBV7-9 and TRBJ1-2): DTGVSQNPRHKITKRGQNVTFRCDPISEHNRLYWYRQTLGQGPEFLTYFQNEAQLEKSRLLSDRFSAERPKGSFSTLEIQRTEQGDSAMYLCASSLSGADGYTFGSGTRLTVV.

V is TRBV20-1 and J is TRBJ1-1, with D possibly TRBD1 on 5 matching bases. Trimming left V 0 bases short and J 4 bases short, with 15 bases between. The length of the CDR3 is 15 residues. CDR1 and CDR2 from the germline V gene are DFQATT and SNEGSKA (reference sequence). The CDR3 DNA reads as TGCAGTGCTAGAGATGACCAGGGAGTGATCACTGAAGCTTTCTTT. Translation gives CSARDDQGVITEAFF.

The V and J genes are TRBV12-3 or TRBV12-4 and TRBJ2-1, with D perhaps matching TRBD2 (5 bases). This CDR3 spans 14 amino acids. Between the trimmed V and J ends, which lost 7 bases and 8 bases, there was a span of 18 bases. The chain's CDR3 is CASKIASGEDEQFF. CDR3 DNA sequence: TGTGCCAGCAAAATAGCCTCCGGGGAAGATGAGCAGTTCTTC.

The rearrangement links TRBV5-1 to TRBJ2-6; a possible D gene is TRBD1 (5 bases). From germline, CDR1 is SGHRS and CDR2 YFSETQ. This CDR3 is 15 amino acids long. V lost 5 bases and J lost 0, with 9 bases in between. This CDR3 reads CASSWTPSGANVLTF. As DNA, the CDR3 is TGCGCCAGCAGTTGGACACCCTCTGGGGCCAACGTCCTGACTTTC.

The CDR3 is CASSTPGTGGARSYNEQFF. The CDR3 DNA reads TGTGCCAGCTCGACGCCGGGGACAGGGGGCGCCCGGAGCTACAATGAGCAGTTCTTC. This chain joins TRBV9 and TRBJ2-1; 12 bases match TRBD1. Germline-derived CDR1 and CDR2 are SGDLS and YYNGEE. V was clipped by 7 bases and J by 3 bases; unmatched bases: 17. The CDR3 totals 19 residues.

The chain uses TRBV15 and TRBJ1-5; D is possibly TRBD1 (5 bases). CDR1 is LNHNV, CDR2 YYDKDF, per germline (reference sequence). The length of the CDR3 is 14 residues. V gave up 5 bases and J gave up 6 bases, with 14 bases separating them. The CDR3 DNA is TGTGCCACCAGCGGGGGGGGTTCAGGTCAGCCCCAGCATTTT. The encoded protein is CATSGGGSGQPQHF.

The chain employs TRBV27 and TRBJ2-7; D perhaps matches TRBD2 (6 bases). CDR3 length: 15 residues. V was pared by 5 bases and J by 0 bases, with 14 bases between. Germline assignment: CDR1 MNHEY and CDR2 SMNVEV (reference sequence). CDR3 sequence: CASSRRDGGSYEQYF. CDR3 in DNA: TGTGCCAGCAGTAGGCGGGACGGTGGCTCCTACGAGCAGTACTTC.

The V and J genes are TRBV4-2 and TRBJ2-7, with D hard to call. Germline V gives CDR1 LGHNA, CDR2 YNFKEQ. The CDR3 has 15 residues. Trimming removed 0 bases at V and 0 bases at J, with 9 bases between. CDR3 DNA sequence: TGTGCCAGCAGCCAAGACCGATCTAGCTCCTACGAGCAGTACTTC. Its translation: CASSQDRSSSYEQYF.

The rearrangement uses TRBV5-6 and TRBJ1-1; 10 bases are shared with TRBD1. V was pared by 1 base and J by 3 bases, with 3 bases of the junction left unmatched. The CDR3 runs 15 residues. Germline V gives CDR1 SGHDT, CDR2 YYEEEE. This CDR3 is CASSLWGQGYTEAFF. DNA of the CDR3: TGTGCCAGCAGCTTGTGGGGACAGGGGTACACTGAAGCTTTCTTT.

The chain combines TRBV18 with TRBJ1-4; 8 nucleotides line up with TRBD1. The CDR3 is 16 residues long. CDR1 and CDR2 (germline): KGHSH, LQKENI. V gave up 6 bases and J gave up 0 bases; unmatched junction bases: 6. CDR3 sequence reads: CASSDGQGTTNEKLFF. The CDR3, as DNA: TGTGCCAGCTCGGATGGACAGGGAACAACTAATGAAAAACTGTTTTTT.

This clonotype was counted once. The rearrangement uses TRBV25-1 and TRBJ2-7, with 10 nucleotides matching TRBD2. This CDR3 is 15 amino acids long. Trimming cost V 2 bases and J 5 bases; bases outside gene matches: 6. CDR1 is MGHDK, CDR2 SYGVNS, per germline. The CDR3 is CASSEGLAGVHEQYF. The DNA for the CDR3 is TGTGCCAGCAGTGAAGGGCTAGCGGGAGTCCACGAGCAGTACTTC.

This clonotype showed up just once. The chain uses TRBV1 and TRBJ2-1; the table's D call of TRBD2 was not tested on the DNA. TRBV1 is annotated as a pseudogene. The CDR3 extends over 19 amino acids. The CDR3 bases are TGCACCAGCAGCCAAGATCGGCTAGCGGGTAGTACCTCCTACAATGAGCAGTTCTTC. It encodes CTSSQDRLAGSTSYNEQFF.

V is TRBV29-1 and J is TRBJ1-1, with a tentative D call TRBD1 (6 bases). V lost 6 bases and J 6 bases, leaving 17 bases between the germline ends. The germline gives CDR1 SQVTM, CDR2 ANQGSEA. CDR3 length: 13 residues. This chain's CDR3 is CSVATGYLAEAFF. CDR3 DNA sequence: TGCAGCGTAGCCACAGGGTATCTGGCTGAAGCTTTCTTT.

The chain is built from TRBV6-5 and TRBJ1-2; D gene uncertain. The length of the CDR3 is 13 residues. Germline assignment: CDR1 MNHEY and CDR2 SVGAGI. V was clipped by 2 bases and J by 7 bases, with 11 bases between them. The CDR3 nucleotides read TGTGCCAGCAGTTACCGGGGATCCGGTGGCTACACCTTC. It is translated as CASSYRGSGGYTF.